This passage covers 26 T cell receptor beta chains from one sample sequenced in a study of cytomegalovirus exposure and HLA in healthy donors. The PCR ran on 60 Vbeta and 13 Jbeta primers. TCRdb keeps only in-frame clones here, not all; method: immunoSEQ multiplex PCR. The data contain 70,000 to 85,000 clones, 74% of them seen just once; the ten biggest clones take up about 9.1%. The material sequenced was PBMCs. These receptors originate from a man aged 40-55 years in good health and CMV-seropositive.

This chain connects TRBV2 to TRBJ1-3; perhaps TRBD1 as D (6 bases). The V end was cut by 6 bases, the J end by 4 bases, with 13 bases between. CDR3 length: 14 amino acids. Germline values: CDR1 SNHLY, CDR2 FYNNEI. The CDR3 is CASSPTGSGNTIYF. CDR3 DNA sequence: TGTGCCAGCAGCCCCACAGGGTCAGGAAACACCATATATTTT.

The gene calls are TRBV5-1 and TRBJ2-5; TRBD2 might be the D (5 bases). V lost 4 bases and J lost 3, with 10 bases in between. This CDR3 contains 13 residues. The germline V gene encodes CDR1 SGHRS and CDR2 YFSETQ. The CDR3 DNA sequence: TGCGCCAGCAGCCGAGACGGGAAAGAGACCCAGTACTTC. Amino acid sequence: CASSRDGKETQYF.

The chain employs TRBV4-3 and TRBJ2-5; 7 nucleotides align to TRBD2. The J call is uncertain, as TRBJ2-7 better fits the DNA end. The germline V gene encodes CDR1 LGHNA and CDR2 YSLEER. The CDR3 is 16 residues long. CDR3 amino acids: CASSQDSAGDSYEQYF. The CDR3 coding sequence is TGCGCCAGCAGCCAAGATTCTGCGGGGGACTCCTACGAGCAGTACTTC.

The chain carries TRBV5-1 and TRBJ2-1; unclear D gene. The ends were cut back, 0 bases at V and 0 bases at J, with 10 bases in the middle. This CDR3 contains 16 residues. Germline-derived CDR1 and CDR2 are SGHRS and YFSETQ. The CDR3 here is CASSLGAASSYNEQFF. In DNA, the CDR3 is TGCGCCAGCAGCTTGGGGGCAGCAAGCTCCTACAATGAGCAGTTCTTC.

The rearrangement joins TRBV5-1 to TRBJ2-3, with 7 bases lining up with TRBD2. Losses at the gene ends were 4 bases for V and 1 base for J; bases not matched to a gene: 3. The CDR3 length is 14 residues. CDR1 is SGHRS and CDR2 is YFSETQ in the germline V gene. In nucleotides, the CDR3 is TGCGCCAGCAGCGGGGGGGTTGGCACAGATACGCAGTATTTT. Amino acid sequence: CASSGGVGTDTQYF.

This chain connects TRBV19 to TRBJ1-3, with 7 bases identical to TRBD1. In germline, CDR1 is LNHDA, CDR2 SQIVND (reference sequence). The CDR3 runs 15 residues. Trimming removed 3 bases from V and 5 bases from J; junction bases left unmatched: 7. CDR3 loop: CASSITGVKRNTIYF. The DNA of the CDR3 is TGTGCCAGTAGTATCACAGGGGTGAAGAGAAACACCATATATTTT.

V is TRBV28 and J is TRBJ2-5; 9 positions agree with TRBD2. This CDR3 has 17 amino acids. V trimming: 5 bases; J trimming: 0 bases; junction bases outside the gene matches: 10. Germline V gene lookup returns CDR1 MDHEN and CDR2 SYDVKM. CDR3 residues: CASSRLLASGDQETQYF. The CDR3 region has the DNA TGTGCCAGCAGTCGTCTCTTGGCTAGCGGGGACCAAGAGACCCAGTACTTC.

This clone was seen only a few times. This chain links TRBV27 with TRBJ2-1, with D perhaps matching TRBD2 (6 bases). Trimming left V 3 bases short and J 9 bases short, with 15 bases between. The V gene's germline CDR1 is MNHEY and CDR2 SMNVEV (reference sequence). This CDR3 has 14 residues. The CDR3 spells CASSLGGIRVEQFF. The CDR3 DNA is TGTGCCAGCAGTTTGGGCGGGATAAGGGTTGAGCAGTTCTTC.

The J gene is TRBJ2-1, the V gene TRBV7-8; 9 nucleotides match TRBD2. After removal of 2 bases from V and 8 bases from J, the junction contained 22 bases not matched to a gene. Looked up from germline, CDR1 is SGHVS and CDR2 is FQNEAQ. CDR3 length: 20 amino acids. In nucleotides, the CDR3 is TGTGCCAGCAGCTTATGGGTGCTACAGCGGGAGGCTTTCCGAGTCGATGAGCAGTTCTTC. Translation: CASSLWVLQREAFRVDEQFF.

J is TRBJ1-1 and V is TRBV2; 10 positions match TRBD1. Looked up from germline, CDR1 is SNHLY and CDR2 is FYNNEI. Trimming at V came to 7 bases and at J to 11 bases, leaving 10 bases not matched to a gene. The CDR3 length is 13 residues. CDR3 sequence: CASIDDRGRRAFF. CDR3 nucleotide sequence: TGTGCCAGCATCGACGACAGGGGGCGGCGGGCTTTCTTT.

The chain joins TRBV2 to TRBJ2-7, with 11 bases identical to TRBD2. CDR3 length equals 15 residues. The V gene's germline CDR1 is SNHLY and CDR2 FYNNEI. V was clipped by 6 bases and J by 5 bases; unmatched bases: 9. CDR3 in amino acids: CASRLTSGKGNEQYF. CDR3 nucleotide sequence: TGTGCCAGCAGACTGACTAGCGGGAAAGGCAACGAGCAGTACTTC.

This chain links TRBV10-1 with TRBJ2-2, with TRBD2 as a possible D gene (5 bases). Trimming pared 5 bases from V and 6 bases from J, leaving 10 bases between. The CDR3 totals 13 residues. Germline-derived CDR1 and CDR2 are WNHNN and SYGVQD (reference sequence). CDR3 nucleotide sequence: TGCGCCAGCAGTCTTCGGGAATCCGGGGAGCTGTTTTTT. Encoded protein: CASSLRESGELFF.

The V call is TRBV28, the J call TRBJ2-5; 10 nucleotides line up with TRBD1. The J call may be faulty, since TRBJ2-7 better matches the DNA end. Looked up from germline, CDR1 is MDHEN and CDR2 is SYDVKM. This CDR3 comprises 15 residues. The CDR3 DNA sequence: TGTGCCAGCAGTTCCAGGACAGGGGGAAACTACGAGCAGTACTTC. It translates to CASSSRTGGNYEQYF.

This sequence joins TRBV5-8 and TRBJ2-1; no definite D call. This CDR3 is built from 10 residues. Germline values: CDR1 SGHTS, CDR2 YDEGEE. Trimming pared 0 bases from V and 15 bases from J, leaving 7 bases between. CDR3 nucleotide sequence: TGTGCCAGCAGCTTGGGGCCTCCGTTCTTC. Its translation is CASSLGPPFF.

The rearrangement uses TRBV12-5 and TRBJ2-3; the match to TRBD1 covers 7 bases. J gave up 3 bases and V 6 bases, and 6 bases lay outside the gene matches. The CDR3 spans 14 residues. The germline CDR1 and CDR2 sequences are LGHNT and FRNRAP. CDR3 sequence (DNA): TGTGCTAGTGGGTCCGGGACAGTGACAGATACGCAGTATTTT. Amino acid sequence: CASGSGTVTDTQYF. The variable domain in full, completed from reference TRBV12-5 and TRBJ2-3, reads DARVTQTPRHKVTEMGQEVTMRCQPILGHNTVFWYRQTMMQGLELLAYFRNRAPLDDSGMPKDRFSAEMPDATLATLKIQPSEPRDSAVYFCASGSGTVTDTQYFGPGTRLTVL.

This chain uses TRBV29-1 with TRBJ1-2; the D is unclear. V lost 6 bases to trimming and J lost 3 bases, with 20 bases between them. This CDR3 has 15 amino acids. Germline lookup yields CDR1 SQVTM and CDR2 ANQGSEA. CDR3 nucleotides: TGCAGCGTCAAACCCATGATGGGCAATGACTATGGCTACACCTTC. It is translated as CSVKPMMGNDYGYTF.

The V gene is TRBV9, the J gene TRBJ2-5, with TRBD2 matching over 11 bases. Germline V gene data show CDR1 as SGDLS and CDR2 as YYNGEE. V lost 4 bases and J lost 8; bases outside the gene matches: 7. The CDR3 is 14 amino acids. This chain's CDR3 is CASSPIAGGGTQYF. The CDR3 region has the DNA TGTGCCAGCAGCCCTATAGCGGGGGGGGGAACCCAGTACTTC.

This clone was observed a single time. The rearrangement links TRBV7-2 to TRBJ1-6; D may be TRBD1 (5 bases). Deletions cut 5 bases from V and 9 bases from J, with 11 bases between. This CDR3 comprises 13 residues. Germline V gene lookup returns CDR1 SGHTA and CDR2 FQGNSA. The CDR3 here is CASSQYQGSPLHF. Written as DNA, the CDR3 is TGTGCCAGCAGCCAATATCAGGGTTCACCCCTCCACTTT.

The table lists this clone with a few counts. The V call is TRBV5-4, the J call TRBJ2-5; perhaps TRBD2 as D (6 bases). CDR1 and CDR2 from the germline V gene are SGHNT and YYREEE (reference sequence). There are 14 residues in the CDR3. The V gene lost 3 bases and the J gene lost 3 bases, with 12 bases spanning the gap. The CDR3, as DNA: TGTGCCAGCAGCTATGGAGGAGGGGAAGAGACCCAGTACTTC. Translating it yields CASSYGGGEETQYF.

This clone was picked up one time. The chain links TRBV10-2 to TRBJ2-5, with 10 bases matching TRBD1. Germline lookup yields CDR1 WSHSY and CDR2 SAAADI. Losses at the gene ends were 6 bases for V and 0 bases for J; bases not matched to a gene: 7. The CDR3 spans 16 residues. Here the CDR3 DNA reads TGCGCCAGCAGCGGAAGGACAGGGGGGTACCAAGAGACCCAGTACTTC. It is translated as CASSGRTGGYQETQYF.

The chain is built from TRBV5-4 and TRBJ2-7; 8 bases are shared with TRBD2. The germline gives CDR1 SGHNT, CDR2 YYREEE (reference sequence). The CDR3 length is 15 residues. V dropped 4 bases and J dropped 5; count of bases not matched to a gene: 11. The CDR3 coding sequence is TGTGCCAGCAGCCCGATCTCCGGGACTAGAGACGAGCAGTACTTC. Protein: CASSPISGTRDEQYF.

This clone showed up just once. V is TRBV28 and J is TRBJ2-7, with a weak D call TRBD1 (5 bases). The CDR3 length is 15 residues. V was shortened by 7 bases and J by 5 bases, with 21 bases between the two germline ends. Per the germline V gene, CDR1 is MDHEN and CDR2 is SYDVKM. DNA of the CDR3: TGTGCCAGCAACCAGGGTGGTCCCGTTAGTGACGAGCAGTACTTC. It specifies CASNQGGPVSDEQYF.

CDR3 sequence reads: CATAGTAVDSPLHF. CDR3 DNA: TGTGCCACCGCCGGGACAGCAGTCGATTCACCCCTCCACTTT. The chain is built from TRBV10-3 and TRBJ1-6; TRBD1 matches at 7 bases. The germline gives CDR1 ENHRY, CDR2 SYGVKD. V shed 10 bases, J shed 8 bases, and the junction held 11 bases outside the gene matches. This CDR3 comprises 14 residues.

The chain recombines TRBV7-2 with TRBJ2-1; D is perhaps TRBD2 (7 bases). Trimming removed 5 bases from V and 0 bases from J, with 17 bases in between. The CDR3 runs 17 residues. The germline CDR1 and CDR2 sequences are SGHTA and FQGNSA. The CDR3: CASSRKGGASSYNEQFF. The CDR3 nucleotides are TGTGCCAGCAGCCGAAAAGGGGGGGCAAGCTCCTACAATGAGCAGTTCTTC.

The chain has TRBV4-2 and TRBJ2-7; 9 nucleotides align to TRBD2. Trimming cost V 1 base and J 3 bases; bases outside gene matches: 7. CDR3 size: 16 residues. CDR1 is LGHNA, CDR2 YNFKEQ, per germline. CDR3 amino acids: CASSQGGLAGLYEQYF. Written as DNA, the CDR3 is TGTGCCAGCAGCCAAGGGGGCCTAGCGGGACTCTACGAGCAGTACTTC.

This clone showed up just a few times. The chain uses TRBV28 and TRBJ1-3; D is undetermined. V lost 7 bases to trimming and J lost 3 bases, with 13 bases between them. This CDR3 is 14 amino acids long. Germline values: CDR1 MDHEN, CDR2 SYDVKM. The CDR3 DNA sequence: TGTGCCAGCATAGGCGGCGGACTTGGAAACACCATATATTTT. The encoded protein is CASIGGGLGNTIYF.